This T cell receptor beta chain was identified during a study of chemoradiotherapy in HPV16-positive cancers. Study at large: Candidate HPV-specific clones and shared TCR motifs came from a couple of HPV16-positive patients.

Repeated repertoire sampling spanned the course of chemoradiotherapy. About this clone itself: Its specificity is not known.

TCRdb's table, derived via immunoSEQ multiplex PCR, lists solely in-frame clones and lacks some. Among about 22,000 clones, 92% were seen once, and the ten largest hold roughly 17%. Study-level results: Non-HPV-specific T cells did not expand in tumors during treatment, whereas candidate HPV-specific clones and E7-related motifs did.

The specimen comprised blood, sampled from a patient who underwent chemoradiotherapy. The receptor was isolated from a human donor with HPV-associated anogenital cancer.

In nucleotides, the CDR3 is TGTGCCAGCAGAAATGGACTAGCGGGAGAATCCGGGGAGCTGTTTTTT. Encoded protein: CASRNGLAGESGELFF. The chain recombines TRBV28 with TRBJ2-2, with TRBD2 matching 13 bases. The junction had 7 bases not matched to a gene; V was cut back by 6 bases and J by 6 bases. CDR3 size: 16 residues. Germline lookup yields CDR1 MDHEN and CDR2 SYDVKM.